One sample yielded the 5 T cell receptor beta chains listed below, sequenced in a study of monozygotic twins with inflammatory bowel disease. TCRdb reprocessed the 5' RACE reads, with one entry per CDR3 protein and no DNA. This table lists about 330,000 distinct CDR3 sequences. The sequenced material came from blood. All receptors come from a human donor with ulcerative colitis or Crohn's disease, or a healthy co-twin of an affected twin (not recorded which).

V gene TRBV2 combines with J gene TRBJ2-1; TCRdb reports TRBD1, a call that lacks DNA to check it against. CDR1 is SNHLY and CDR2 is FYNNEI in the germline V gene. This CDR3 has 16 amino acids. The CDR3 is CASSGGAGVSYNEQFF.

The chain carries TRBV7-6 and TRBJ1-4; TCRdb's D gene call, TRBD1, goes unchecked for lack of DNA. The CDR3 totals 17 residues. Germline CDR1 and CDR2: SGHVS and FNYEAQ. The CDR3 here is CASSLRVPGSLNEKLFF.

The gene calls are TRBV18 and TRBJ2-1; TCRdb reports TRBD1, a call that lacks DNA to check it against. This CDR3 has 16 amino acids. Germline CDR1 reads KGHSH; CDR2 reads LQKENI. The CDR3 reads CASSREGRVPYNEQFF.

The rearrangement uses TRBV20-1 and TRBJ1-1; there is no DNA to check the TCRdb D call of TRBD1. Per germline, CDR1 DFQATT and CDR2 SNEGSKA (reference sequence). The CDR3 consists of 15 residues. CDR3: CSASDRSGPGTEAFF.

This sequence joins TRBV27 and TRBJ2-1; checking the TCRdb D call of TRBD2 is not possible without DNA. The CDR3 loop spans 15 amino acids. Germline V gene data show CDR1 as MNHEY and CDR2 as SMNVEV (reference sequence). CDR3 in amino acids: CASSIRLAGGGEQFF.